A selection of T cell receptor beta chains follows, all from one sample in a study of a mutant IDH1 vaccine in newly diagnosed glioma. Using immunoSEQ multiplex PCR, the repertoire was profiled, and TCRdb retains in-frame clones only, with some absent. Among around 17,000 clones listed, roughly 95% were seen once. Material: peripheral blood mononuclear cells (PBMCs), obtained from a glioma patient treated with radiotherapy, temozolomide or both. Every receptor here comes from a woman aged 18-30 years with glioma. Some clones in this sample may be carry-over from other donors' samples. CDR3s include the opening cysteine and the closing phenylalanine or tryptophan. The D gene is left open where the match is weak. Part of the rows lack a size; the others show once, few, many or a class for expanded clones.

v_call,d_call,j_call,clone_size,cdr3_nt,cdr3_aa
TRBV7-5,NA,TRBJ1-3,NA,TGTGCCAGAAGCATTAGTCCAGGGGGTAATGGAAACACCATATATTTT,CARSISPGGNGNTIYF
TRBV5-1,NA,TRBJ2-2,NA,TGCGCCAGCAGCCCCGAGACGCTCCCCACCGGGGAGCTGTTTTTT,CASSPETLPTGELFF
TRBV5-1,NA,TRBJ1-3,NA,TGCGCCAGCAGCTTCGGACAGCCGAACTCTGGAAACACCATATATTTT,CASSFGQPNSGNTIYF
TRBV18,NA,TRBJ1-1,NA,TGTGCCAGCTCACCCCAAGTTCCGGGACACCAAATTGAAGCTTTCTTT,CASSPQVPGHQIEAFF
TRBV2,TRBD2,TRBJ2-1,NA,TGTGCCAGCAGTGAACCACTAGCGGGAGGAAGTAGTAATGAGCAGTTCTTC,CASSEPLAGGSSNEQFF
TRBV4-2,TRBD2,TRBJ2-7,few,TGTGCCAGCAGCCAAGGAACTAGCGGGGGACGCGAGCAGTACTTC,CASSQGTSGGREQYF
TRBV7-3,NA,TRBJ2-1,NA,TGTGCCAGCAGCTTAGAGGTCTACAATGAGCAGTTCTTC,CASSLEVYNEQFF
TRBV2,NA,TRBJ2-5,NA,TGTGCCAGCAGGAGAGGGGTGTCGGAGACCCAGTACTTC,CASRRGVSETQYF
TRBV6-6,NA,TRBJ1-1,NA,TGTGCCACGGGGGGGGCATTAACTGAAGCTTTCTTT,CATGGALTEAFF
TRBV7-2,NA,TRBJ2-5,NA,TGTGCCAGCAGCTTTGGATCAGAGACCCAGTACTTC,CASSFGSETQYF
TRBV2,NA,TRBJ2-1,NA,TGTGCCAGCCTTGAATTTGGTCTAGGCTACAATGAGCAGTTCTTC,CASLEFGLGYNEQFF
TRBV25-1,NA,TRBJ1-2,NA,TGTGCCAGCAGTGAATTAGGCGGGAGCAGAGGGTACACCTTC,CASSELGGSRGYTF
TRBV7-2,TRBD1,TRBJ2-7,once,TGTGCCAGCAGCTCGACAGGGGCCAACTACGAGCAGTACTTC,CASSSTGANYEQYF
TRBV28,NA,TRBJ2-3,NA,TGTGCCAGCAGTTTTTCCTTGGGAACAGATACGCAGTATTTT,CASSFSLGTDTQYF
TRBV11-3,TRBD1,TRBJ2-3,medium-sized,TGTGCCAGCAGCCCGACGGTCGGGACAGGGGCAGATACGCAGTATTTT,CASSPTVGTGADTQYF
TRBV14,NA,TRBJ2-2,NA,TGTGCCAGCAGCCAAGGTGGAGGCCCCGGGGAGCTGTTTTTT,CASSQGGGPGELFF
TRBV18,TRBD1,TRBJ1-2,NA,TGTGCCAGCTCTCCGATAGGGACAGGGGACGGCTACACCTTC,CASSPIGTGDGYTF
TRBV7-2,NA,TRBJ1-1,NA,TGTGCCAGCAGCTTCGACGACCCAGGGGTGGGAGCTTTCTTT,CASSFDDPGVGAFF
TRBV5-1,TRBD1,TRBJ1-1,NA,TGCGCCAGCAGCACACCACAGGGGGAAGGGGCTTTCTTT,CASSTPQGEGAFF
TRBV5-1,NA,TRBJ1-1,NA,TGCGCCAGCAGCCAGGGGTCGCTTAATATGAACACTGAAGCTTTCTTT,CASSQGSLNMNTEAFF
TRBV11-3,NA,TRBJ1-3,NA,TGTGCCAGCAGCTTCTTTCGAAACACCATATATTTT,CASSFFRNTIYF
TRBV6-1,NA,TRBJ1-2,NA,TGTGCCAGCAGTGAAGGCAGAAACTATGGCTACACCTTC,CASSEGRNYGYTF
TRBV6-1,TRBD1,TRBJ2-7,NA,TGTGCCAGCGGCCGGGACAGAACAAATACGGGGCAGTACTTC,CASGRDRTNTGQYF
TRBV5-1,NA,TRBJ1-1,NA,TGCGCCAGCAGCTTATCAGTCCTGCGGAACACTGAAGCTTTCTTT,CASSLSVLRNTEAFF
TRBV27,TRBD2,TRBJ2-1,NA,TGTGCCAGCAGTCGGACTAGCGGCTCATACAATGAGCAGTTCTTC,CASSRTSGSYNEQFF
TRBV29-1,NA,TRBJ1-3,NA,TGCAGCGTTGATAGGGGTCTATCTGGAAACACCATATATTTT,CSVDRGLSGNTIYF
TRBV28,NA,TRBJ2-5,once,TGTGCCAGCAGCCTCCTTGGAGGCAGCCAAGAGACCCAGTACTTC,CASSLLGGSQETQYF
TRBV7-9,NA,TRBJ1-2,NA,TGTGCCAGCAGCGGTTGGGATCATGGCTACACCTTC,CASSGWDHGYTF
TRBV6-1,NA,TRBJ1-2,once,TGTGCCAGCAGTGAAGAAGGAGGGCGTGCGAGCTACACCTTC,CASSEEGGRASYTF
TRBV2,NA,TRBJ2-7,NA,TGTGCCCGAGCCCGGGGGCAGGGGAGCTCCTACGAGCAGTACTTC,CARARGQGSSYEQYF
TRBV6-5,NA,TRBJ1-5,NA,TGTGCCAGCAGTTACGCGGTGAATCAGCCCCAGCATTTT,CASSYAVNQPQHF
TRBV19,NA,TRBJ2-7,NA,TGTGCCAGTAGGCTTGGCGGGGCCTACGAGCAGTACTTC,CASRLGGAYEQYF
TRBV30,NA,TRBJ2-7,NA,TGTGCCTGGACCCAAACCGGGACCAATCCCCCTCTCGAGCAGTACTTC,CAWTQTGTNPPLEQYF
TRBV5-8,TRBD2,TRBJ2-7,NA,TGTGCCAGCAGCTTGGGGGGAGGGGAGCAGTACTTC,CASSLGGGEQYF
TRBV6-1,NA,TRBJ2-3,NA,TGTGCCAGCAGTGAATTTAGCGGACAGAGTATCTTACGTTTT,CASSEFSGQSILRF
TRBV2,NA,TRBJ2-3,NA,TGTGCCAGCAGCCCAGGGACAGATACGCAGTATTTT,CASSPGTDTQYF
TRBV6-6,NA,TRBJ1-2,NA,TGTGCCAGCAGTTACACGGTTGGGTCAGGGTTTGGCTACACCTTC,CASSYTVGSGFGYTF